These T cell receptor beta chains were read from a single sample in a study of vaccination and CD4 T cells after COVID-19. TCRdb itself ran the PCR reads through MiXCR, one entry per CDR3 protein. The sample holds about 12,000 distinct CDR3 sequences, less than 85% seen once. Antigens for these TCRs are unknown. The sequenced sample was CD4+ T cells from blood, cultured in vitro. The receptors come from a human donor who had recovered from COVID-19. Each CDR3 is given with its conserved first and last residue. Fields, in order: V gene, J gene, D gene, CDR3 DNA, CDR3 protein. The D gene is left open where the match is weak.

TRBV19,TRBJ1-2,NA,TGTGCCAGTAATAGACGGCGAATCGGTGGCTACACCTTC,CASNRRRIGGYTF
TRBV20-1,TRBJ1-1,TRBD1,TGCAGTGCTAGGAGGGACAGCATGAACACTGAAGCTTTCTTT,CSARRDSMNTEAFF
TRBV20-1,TRBJ2-1,NA,TGCAGTGCTGAAAACCGGGACGAGTCCTACAATGAGCAGTTCTTC,CSAENRDESYNEQFF
TRBV30,TRBJ1-1,TRBD1,TGTGCCTGGAGAGCATGGACAGGGGAGGCTGAAGCTTTCTTT,CAWRAWTGEAEAFF
TRBV19,TRBJ2-7,NA,TGTGCCAGTAGTAAGCCGTACGAGCAGTACTTC,CASSKPYEQYF
TRBV20-1,TRBJ2-2,NA,TGCAGTGCTAGAGATGTCGCGGGCCTCGGGGAGCTGTTTTTT,CSARDVAGLGELFF
TRBV7-2,TRBJ1-6,NA,TGTGCCAGCAGCTTAGTCGGATCTATAAATTCACCCCTCCACTTT,CASSLVGSINSPLHF
TRBV6-2/TRBV6-3,TRBJ1-2,TRBD1,TGTGCCAGCAGTTACCCGGGACAGACATTCTATGGCTACACCTTC,CASSYPGQTFYGYTF
TRBV15,TRBJ1-6,TRBD1,TGTGCCACCAGCAGAGATCGTCAGGACAGGGGGCTTTTTGGTTCACCCCTCCACTTT,CATSRDRQDRGLFGSPLHF
TRBV27,TRBJ1-3,TRBD1,TGTGCCAGCAGCCCCAGGGGGGGGCCAAACACCATATATTTT,CASSPRGGPNTIYF